This TCR beta chain was sequenced for a study of response to subunit inactivated influenza vaccine. Germline-derived CDR1 and CDR2 are SQVTM and ANQGSEA. CDR3 length: 11 amino acids. Each CDR3 protein gets one entry after TCRdb re-called the RT-PCR reads with MiXCR. The sample holds just over 300,000 distinct CDR3 sequences; around a fifth are singletons and the top ten take roughly 10%. Findings and limits, study-wide: Each seasonal influenza vaccination recruits few new T cells, the authors suggested.

On this clonotype itself: Its antigen is still unknown. This could be a read error, since a much larger clone is one nucleotide away.

This TCR came from a man between 50 and 69 years old who received an inactivated influenza vaccine. Sequenced material: PBMCs from blood, taken around 22 months after vaccination. This chain uses TRBV29-1 with TRBJ1-1; no definite D call. Written as DNA, the CDR3 is TGCAGCACGAGGGTAGGAACTGAATCTTTCTTT. Its translation is CSTRVGTESFF.